This T cell receptor (beta chain) was recorded in a study of regulatory T cells in long-lasting Graves disease. This clonotype was found many times. Sequencing libraries for TCR beta were prepared with iRepertoire HTBI primers and Arm-PCR of CDR3 regions. Each CDR3 protein is one row after TCRdb ran MiXCR on the multiplex PCR reads. The sample includes 450,000 to 600,000 distinct CDR3 sequences, roughly 12% of them seen just once. This sample's time point: newly diagnosed GD, antithyroid drugs for less than 3 months. The TCR library was made from RNA that had been extracted from PBMCs in TRIzol. This CDR3 spans 16 amino acids. The V and J ends lost 2 bases and 4 bases respectively, with 17 bases between them. The germline gives CDR1 MNHEY, CDR2 SVGAGI. These data are also associated with another study on T cells in Graves' hyperthyroidism and ophthalmopathy.

Sequences were derived from peripheral blood mononuclear cells (PBMCs), sampled at new diagnosis, from a patient treated with antithyroid drugs. The V and J genes are TRBV6-5 and TRBJ1-1, with D possibly being TRBD1 (6 bases). This clonotype originated in a young man with Graves disease. The CDR3 DNA reads as TGTGCCAGCAGTTACACCCCTACAGGGTGGGGCACTGAAGCTTTCTTT. Residues: CASSYTPTGWGTEAFF.